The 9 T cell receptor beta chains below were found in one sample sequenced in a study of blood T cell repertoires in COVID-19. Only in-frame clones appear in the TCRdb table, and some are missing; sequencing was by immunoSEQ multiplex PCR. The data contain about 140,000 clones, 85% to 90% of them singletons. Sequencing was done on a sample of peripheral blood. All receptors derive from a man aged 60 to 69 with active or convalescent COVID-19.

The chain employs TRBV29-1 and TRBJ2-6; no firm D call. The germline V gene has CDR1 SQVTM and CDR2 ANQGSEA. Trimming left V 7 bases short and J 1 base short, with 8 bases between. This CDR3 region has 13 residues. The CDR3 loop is CSGQLSGANVLTF. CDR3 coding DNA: TGCAGCGGACAATTATCTGGGGCCAACGTCCTGACTTTC. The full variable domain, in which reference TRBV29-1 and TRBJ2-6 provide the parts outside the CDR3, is SAVISQKPSRDICQRGTSLTIQCQVDSQVTMMFWYRQQPGQSLTLIATANQGSEATYESGFVIDKFPISRPNLTFSTLTVSNMSPEDSSIYLCSGQLSGANVLTFGAGSRLTVL.

CDR3: CASSSDSRRGYTF. The CDR3 DNA sequence: TGTGCCAGCAGCTCTGACTCCCGGAGGGGCTACACCTTC. This sequence joins TRBV5-5 and TRBJ1-2; no firm D call. The CDR3 sequence is 13 residues long. CDR1 and CDR2 from the germline V gene are SGHKS and YYEKEE (reference sequence). Deletions cut 3 bases from V and 8 bases from J, with 14 bases between.

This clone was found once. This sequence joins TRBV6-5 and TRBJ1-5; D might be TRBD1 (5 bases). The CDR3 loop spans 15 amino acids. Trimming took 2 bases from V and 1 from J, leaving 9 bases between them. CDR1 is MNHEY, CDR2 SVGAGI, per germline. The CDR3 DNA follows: TGTGCCAGCAGTTACGGGGGGTTAAGCAATCAGCCCCAGCATTTT. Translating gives CASSYGGLSNQPQHF.

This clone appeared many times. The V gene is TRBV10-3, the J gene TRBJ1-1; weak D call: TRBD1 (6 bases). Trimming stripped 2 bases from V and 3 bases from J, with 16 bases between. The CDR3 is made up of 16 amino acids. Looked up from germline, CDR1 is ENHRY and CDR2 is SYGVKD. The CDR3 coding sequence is TGTGCCATCAGTGAGAAGGTTCAGGGGTTGTACACTGAAGCTTTCTTT. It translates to CAISEKVQGLYTEAFF.

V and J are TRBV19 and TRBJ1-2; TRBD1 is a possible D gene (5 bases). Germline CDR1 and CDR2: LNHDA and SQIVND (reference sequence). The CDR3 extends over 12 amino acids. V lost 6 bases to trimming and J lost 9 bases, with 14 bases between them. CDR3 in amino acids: CASRLQDWSYTF. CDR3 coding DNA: TGTGCCAGTAGATTACAGGATTGGAGCTACACCTTC.

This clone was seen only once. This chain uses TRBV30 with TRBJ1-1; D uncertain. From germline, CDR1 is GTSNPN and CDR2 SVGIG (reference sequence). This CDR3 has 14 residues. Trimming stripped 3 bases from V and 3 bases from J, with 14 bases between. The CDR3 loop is CAWSIGKRDTEAFF. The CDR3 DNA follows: TGTGCCTGGAGCATAGGGAAGAGGGACACTGAAGCTTTCTTT.

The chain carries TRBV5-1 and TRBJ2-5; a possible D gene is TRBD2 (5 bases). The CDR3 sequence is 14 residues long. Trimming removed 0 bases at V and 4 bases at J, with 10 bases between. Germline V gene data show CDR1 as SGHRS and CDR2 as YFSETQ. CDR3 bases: TGCGCCAGCAGCTTGGTCTCTAGCCGAGAGACCCAGTACTTC. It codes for CASSLVSSRETQYF.

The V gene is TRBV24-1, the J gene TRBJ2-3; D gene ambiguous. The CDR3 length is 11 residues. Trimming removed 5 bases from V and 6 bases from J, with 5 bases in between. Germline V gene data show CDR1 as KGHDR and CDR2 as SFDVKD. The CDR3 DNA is TGTGCCACCAGTGTCGAGGATACGCAGTATTTT. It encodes CATSVEDTQYF.

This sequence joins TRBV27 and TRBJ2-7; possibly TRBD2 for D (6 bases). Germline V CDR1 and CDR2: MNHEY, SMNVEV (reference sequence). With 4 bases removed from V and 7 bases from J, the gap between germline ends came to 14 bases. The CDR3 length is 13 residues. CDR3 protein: CASSSGGSREQYF. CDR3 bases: TGTGCCAGCAGTTCAGGAGGGTCGAGGGAGCAGTACTTC.